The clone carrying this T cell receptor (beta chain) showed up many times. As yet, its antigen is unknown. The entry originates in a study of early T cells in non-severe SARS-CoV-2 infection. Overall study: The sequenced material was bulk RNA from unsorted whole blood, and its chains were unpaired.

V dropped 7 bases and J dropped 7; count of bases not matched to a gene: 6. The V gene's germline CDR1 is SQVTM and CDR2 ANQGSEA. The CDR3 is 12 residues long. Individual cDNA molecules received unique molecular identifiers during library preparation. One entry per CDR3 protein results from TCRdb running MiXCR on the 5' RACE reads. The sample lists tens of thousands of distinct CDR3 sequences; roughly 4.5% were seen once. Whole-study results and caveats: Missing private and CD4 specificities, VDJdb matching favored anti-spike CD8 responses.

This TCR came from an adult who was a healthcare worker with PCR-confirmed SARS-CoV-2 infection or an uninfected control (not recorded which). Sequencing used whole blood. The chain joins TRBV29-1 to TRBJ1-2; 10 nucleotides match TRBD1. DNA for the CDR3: TGCAGCGCCGGACAGGGGGAGGGTGGCTACACCTTC. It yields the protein CSAGQGEGGYTF.